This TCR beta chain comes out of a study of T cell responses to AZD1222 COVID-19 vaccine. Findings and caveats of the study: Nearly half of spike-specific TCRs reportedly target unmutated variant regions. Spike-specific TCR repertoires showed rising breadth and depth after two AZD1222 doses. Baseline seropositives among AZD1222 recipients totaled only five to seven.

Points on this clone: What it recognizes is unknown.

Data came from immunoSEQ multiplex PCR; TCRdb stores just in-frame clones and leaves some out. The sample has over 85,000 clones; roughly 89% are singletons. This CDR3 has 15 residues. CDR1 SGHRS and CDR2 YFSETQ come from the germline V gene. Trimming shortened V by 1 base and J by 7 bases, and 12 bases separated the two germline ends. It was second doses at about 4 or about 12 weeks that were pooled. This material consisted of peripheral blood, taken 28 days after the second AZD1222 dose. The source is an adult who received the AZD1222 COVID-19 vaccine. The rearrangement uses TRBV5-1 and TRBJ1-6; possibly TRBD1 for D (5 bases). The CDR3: CASSLTGTVNSPLHF. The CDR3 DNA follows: TGCGCCAGCAGCTTGACCGGGACGGTGAATTCACCCCTCCACTTT. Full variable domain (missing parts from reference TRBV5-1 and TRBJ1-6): KAGVTQTPRYLIKTRGQQVTLSCSPISGHRSVSWYQQTPGQGLQFLFEYFSETQRNKGNFPGRFSGRQFSNSRSEMNVSTLELGDSALYLCASSLTGTVNSPLHFGNGTRLTVT.